The clone carrying this T cell receptor (beta chain) was seen a few times. The antigen remains unidentified. These data come from a study of T-cell memory formation after mild COVID-19. Study overall: TCR clusters showed largely donor specificity.

TCRdb recomputed calls from the 5' RACE reads with MiXCR, one row per CDR3 protein. The repertoire holds fewer than 650,000 distinct CDR3 sequences, with roughly 17% as singletons. Trimming removed 6 bases from V and 0 bases from J, with 10 bases in between. This CDR3 spans 14 amino acids. Study-level points and caveats: The study detected some responding clones in pre-infection memory, suggesting cross-reactive memory joined. Shrinking CD4+ clones were chiefly CM and EM; CD8+ ones were chiefly EMRA.

Sequencing used PBMCs or a T cell subset sorted from them (not recorded which). This sequence originates from an adult woman who had mild COVID-19 (a few samples of this study predate the infection). Cell type and time point are not known. The genes are TRBV12-3 or TRBV12-4 and TRBJ2-3; a possible D gene is TRBD1 (5 bases). This CDR3 reads CASRKQVSTDTQYF. In nucleotides, the CDR3 is TGTGCCAGCAGGAAACAGGTTAGCACAGATACGCAGTATTTT.